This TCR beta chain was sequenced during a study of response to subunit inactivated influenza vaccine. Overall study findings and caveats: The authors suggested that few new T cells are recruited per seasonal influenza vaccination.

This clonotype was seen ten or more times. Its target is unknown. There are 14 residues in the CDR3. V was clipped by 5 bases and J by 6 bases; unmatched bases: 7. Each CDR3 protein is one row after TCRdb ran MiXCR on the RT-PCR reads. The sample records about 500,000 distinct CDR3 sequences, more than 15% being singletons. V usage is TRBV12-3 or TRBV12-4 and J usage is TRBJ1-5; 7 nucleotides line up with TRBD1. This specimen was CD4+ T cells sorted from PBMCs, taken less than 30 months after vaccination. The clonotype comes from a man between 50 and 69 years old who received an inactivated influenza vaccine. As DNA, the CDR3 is TGTGCCAGCAGTCTAGACAGGGCCGTTCAGCCCCAGCATTTT. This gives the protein CASSLDRAVQPQHF.